The 3 T cell receptor beta chains below come from one sample, sequenced in a study of Ad26.COV2.S vaccination and SARS-CoV-2 variants. Treatment indicated: some 20 received Ad26.COV2.S at low or high dose, single or two shots; roughly five received placebo; per-sample allocation not given. Specimen acquisition occurred on day 63 following the initial vaccine or placebo injection. Sequencing was performed with immunoSEQ multiplex PCR; in TCRdb, only in-frame clones are kept and a portion is missing. The sample has over 450,000 clones, 89% seen once; the top ten hold over 1.5%. This material consisted of peripheral blood, taken in a trial of Ad26.COV2.S vaccine versus placebo. All receptors come from a person aged 18-60 years who received the Ad26.COV2.S COVID-19 vaccine or a placebo.

This chain joins TRBV19 and TRBJ2-3; D possibly uses TRBD1 or TRBD2 (5 bases each). Germline V gives CDR1 LNHDA, CDR2 SQIVND (reference sequence). The V end was cut by 3 bases, the J end by 5 bases, with 12 bases between. The CDR3 is 14 amino acids. The CDR3 is CASSIEGRGDTQYF. CDR3 nucleotides: TGTGCCAGTAGTATTGAGGGGAGAGGAGATACGCAGTATTTT.

The chain couples TRBV28 to TRBJ2-7; weak D call: TRBD1 (5 bases). The V end was cut by 2 bases, the J end by 1 base, with 15 bases between. CDR1 is MDHEN, CDR2 SYDVKM, per germline. This CDR3 is 16 amino acids long. This CDR3 is CASSLPTQAVSYEQYF. The CDR3 DNA sequence: TGTGCCAGCAGTTTACCCACACAGGCAGTTTCCTACGAGCAGTACTTC.

This chain connects TRBV5-8 to TRBJ2-1, with D possibly TRBD2 on 6 matching bases. Germline loops: CDR1 SGHTS, CDR2 YDEGEE. CDR3 length: 18 residues. V was trimmed by 2 bases and J by 0 bases, leaving 18 bases between them. CDR3 protein: CASSLMEGSGSSYNEQFF. In DNA, the CDR3 is TGTGCCAGCAGCTTAATGGAGGGTAGCGGAAGCTCCTACAATGAGCAGTTCTTC.